Included here is one T cell receptor beta chain sequence, with context. This sample stems from a study of blood T cell repertoires in COVID-19. Using immunoSEQ multiplex PCR, the repertoire was profiled, and TCRdb retains in-frame clones only, with some absent. Of about 290,000 clones listed, around four fifths are singletons. The sequence was collected from a woman aged 45-60 years with active or convalescent COVID-19. Material for sequencing was peripheral blood.

The CDR3, as DNA: TGTGCCAGCAGCGTACGCCTCGGCGGGAGCATTGGCACCGGGGAGCTGTTTTTT. It translates to CASSVRLGGSIGTGELFF. The chain links TRBV9 to TRBJ2-2; 7 bases agree with TRBD2. Per germline, CDR1 SGDLS and CDR2 YYNGEE. The CDR3 consists of 18 residues. V was clipped by 1 base and J by 4 bases; unmatched bases: 13. The full variable domain, rest sourced from reference TRBV9 and TRBJ2-2, is DSGVTQTPKHLITATGQRVTLRCSPRSGDLSVYWYQQSLDQGLQFLIQYYNGEERAKGNILERFSAQQFPDLHSELNLSSLELGDSALYFCASSVRLGGSIGTGELFFGEGSRLTVL.